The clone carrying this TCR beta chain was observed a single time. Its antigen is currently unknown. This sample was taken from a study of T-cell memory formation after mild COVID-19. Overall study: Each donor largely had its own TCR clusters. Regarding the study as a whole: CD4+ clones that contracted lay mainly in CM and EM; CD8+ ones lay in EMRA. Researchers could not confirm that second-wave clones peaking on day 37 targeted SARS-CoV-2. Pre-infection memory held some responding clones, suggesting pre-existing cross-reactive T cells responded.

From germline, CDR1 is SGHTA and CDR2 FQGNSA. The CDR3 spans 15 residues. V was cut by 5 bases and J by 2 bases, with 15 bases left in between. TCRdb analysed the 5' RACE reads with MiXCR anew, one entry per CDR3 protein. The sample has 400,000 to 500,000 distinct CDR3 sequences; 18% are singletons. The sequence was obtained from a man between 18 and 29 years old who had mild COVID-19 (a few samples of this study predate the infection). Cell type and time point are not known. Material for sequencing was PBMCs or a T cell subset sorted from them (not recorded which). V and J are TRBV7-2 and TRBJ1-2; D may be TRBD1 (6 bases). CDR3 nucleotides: TGTGCCAGCAGCCCATACGGACAGACCAACTATGGCTACACCTTC. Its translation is CASSPYGQTNYGYTF.